Listed below are T cell receptor beta chains from one sample, sequenced in a study of T cells after yellow fever vaccination. One entry per CDR3 protein results from TCRdb running MiXCR on the 5' RACE reads. The table includes approximately 550,000 distinct CDR3 sequences, roughly 12% detected once. Sequencing was performed on PBMCs, taken on the day of the yellow fever booster vaccination. Receptors were obtained from a man aged 30-40 years who received the YFV17D yellow fever vaccine. The CDR3 runs from the conserved cysteine through the conserved F or W. Fields, in order: D gene, clone size, V gene, J gene, CDR3 DNA, CDR3 protein. D genes are given only for firm matches. For some rows the clone size is stated as once, few or many, or as a class when expanded; others skip it.

-,-,TRBV29-1,TRBJ2-5,TGCAGCGTGACGACGGTGGGATCCCAAGAGACCCAGTACTTC,CSVTTVGSQETQYF
-,few,TRBV10-3,TRBJ2-5,TGTGCCATCAGTGATGGCAGAAAAGAGACCCAGTACTTC,CAISDGRKETQYF
-,-,TRBV7-9,TRBJ2-7,TGTGCCAGCAGCTCCGGGCCGTTAGGATTGCAGTACTTC,CASSSGPLGLQYF
TRBD2,few,TRBV11-2,TRBJ2-7,TGTGCCAGCAGCCCCTGGGGACTAGCGGGAGAAGGGAGGGCCTACGAGCAGTACTTC,CASSPWGLAGEGRAYEQYF
-,few,TRBV20-1,TRBJ1-4,TGCAGTGTCGGGGCTTCTAATGAAAAACTGTTTTTT,CSVGASNEKLFF
TRBD2,-,TRBV12-3/TRBV12-4,TRBJ2-5,TGTGCCAGCAGTCCCGGGACTAGCTTGGAGACCCAGTACTTC,CASSPGTSLETQYF
TRBD1,-,TRBV7-2,TRBJ2-3,TGTGCCAGCAGCTTATTCCCCCAGGGGGCCACAGATACGCAGTATTTT,CASSLFPQGATDTQYF
TRBD2,many,TRBV20-1,TRBJ2-3,TGCAGTGCTAGAGCGGGGGGTTATGGAGATACGCAGTATTTT,CSARAGGYGDTQYF
-,few,TRBV5-4,TRBJ2-1,TGTGCCAGCAGCTTCGGGGGTTCGGGGCAGTTCTTC,CASSFGGSGQFF
-,few,TRBV5-1,TRBJ2-7,TGCGCCAGCAGCACCGGGGACGTCTACGAGCAGTACTTC,CASSTGDVYEQYF
TRBD1,few,TRBV15,TRBJ2-1,TGTGCCACCAGCAGAGAAGGGACAGGGGTTATTTCGGACAATGAGCAGTTCTTC,CATSREGTGVISDNEQFF
TRBD1,-,TRBV11-2,TRBJ2-7,TGTGCCAGCAGACCTCCGGGACAGGGATACTACGAGCAGTACTTC,CASRPPGQGYYEQYF
-,-,TRBV20-1,TRBJ2-5,TGCAGTGCCCGGAGACCGATATTACAAGAGACCCAGTACTTC,CSARRPILQETQYF
TRBD1,-,TRBV12-3/TRBV12-4,TRBJ2-2,TGTGCCAGCAGGCCAAATAGACAGGGGGCGGTCACCGGGGAGCTGTTTTTT,CASRPNRQGAVTGELFF
TRBD1,few,TRBV10-3,TRBJ1-3,TGTGCCATCAAAGACCCGGGACAGGCAGGAAACACCATATATTTT,CAIKDPGQAGNTIYF
-,-,TRBV29-1,TRBJ2-1,TGCAGCGTTGCAGGGGAGCCAAAGTACAATGAGCAGTTCTTC,CSVAGEPKYNEQFF
-,once,TRBV20-1,TRBJ2-3,TGCAGTGCCGCAGTGTCCGTAGATACGCAGTATTTT,CSAAVSVDTQYF
-,few,TRBV28,TRBJ2-1,TGTGCCAGCAGTGCAGCTGGGACTTTGGCTAATGAGCAGTTCTTC,CASSAAGTLANEQFF
TRBD2,few,TRBV4-2,TRBJ2-2,TGTGCCAGCAGCCAAGAGAACGGGAGGGCCGGGGGGGAGCTGTTTTTT,CASSQENGRAGGELFF
-,-,TRBV12-3/TRBV12-4,TRBJ2-1,TGTGCCAGCAGTCCTTCCCCTCTGGAGCAGTTCTTC,CASSPSPLEQFF
-,-,TRBV6-2/TRBV6-3,TRBJ2-7,TGTGCCAGCAGTTACTCGAACAGATTCTACGAGCAGTACTTC,CASSYSNRFYEQYF
-,-,TRBV5-1,TRBJ2-2,TGCGCCAGCAGTAGGCAGGGGAGGTCGAGGACCGGGGAGCTGTTTTTT,CASSRQGRSRTGELFF
TRBD2,few,TRBV18,TRBJ2-7,TGTGCCAGCTCCGGTGGCGGGGGGTACGAGCAGTACTTC,CASSGGGGYEQYF
-,few,TRBV6-1,TRBJ2-2,TGTGCCAGCAGCCGACGAGTCGCCGGGGAGCTGTTTTTT,CASSRRVAGELFF
-,few,TRBV10-3,TRBJ2-7,TGTGCCATCAGTGGGGGGAGCTACGAGCAGTACTTC,CAISGGSYEQYF
-,-,TRBV5-6,TRBJ2-7,TGTGCCAGCAGCATCGGGCTCCTATCCTACGAGCAGTACTTC,CASSIGLLSYEQYF
TRBD2,-,TRBV30,TRBJ2-5,TGTGCCTGGACACTGGGACTACTAAAAGAGACCCAGTACTTC,CAWTLGLLKETQYF
-,few,TRBV12-3/TRBV12-4,TRBJ2-7,TGTGCCAGCAGTTTTGGGACGAATTACGAGCAGTACTTC,CASSFGTNYEQYF
-,few,TRBV7-2,TRBJ2-7,TGTGCCAGCAGCACGTCCGGGACATCGTCCTTCGAGCAGTACTTC,CASSTSGTSSFEQYF
-,few,TRBV5-1,TRBJ2-1,TGCGCCAGCAGCTTCGGGGGAGCGTCCTCCTACAATGAGCAGTTCTTC,CASSFGGASSYNEQFF
-,-,TRBV19,TRBJ1-6,TGTGCCAGTAGTCGTAACATAAATAATTCACCCCTCCACTTT,CASSRNINNSPLHF
-,-,TRBV18,TRBJ1-1,TGTGCCAGCTCTCTCGGGCGGGGGTCCAGGAGCACTGAAGCTTTCTTT,CASSLGRGSRSTEAFF
TRBD2,-,TRBV28,TRBJ2-5,TGTGCCAGCAGCCCCGGGACTAGCGTACTAGAGACCCAGTACTTC,CASSPGTSVLETQYF
TRBD1,-,TRBV23-1,TRBJ2-5,TGCGCCAGCAGTAAACCGGGACAGCAAGAGACCCAGTACTTC,CASSKPGQQETQYF
TRBD2,few,TRBV5-1,TRBJ2-5,TGCGCCAGCAGCTTGGTTGGCGGGAGCCTCCAAGAGACCCAGTACTTC,CASSLVGGSLQETQYF
-,few,TRBV12-3/TRBV12-4,TRBJ2-5,TGTGCCAGCAGTTACGCGATGGAGACCCAGTACTTC,CASSYAMETQYF
-,few,TRBV27,TRBJ2-1,TGTGCCAGCACCGACTCGGGGACGCCAGATGTGAATGAGCAGTTCTTC,CASTDSGTPDVNEQFF
-,-,TRBV9,TRBJ2-5,TGTGCCAGCAGCGTAAGCCCGGACCCTTTAGGCAAGACCCAGTACTTC,CASSVSPDPLGKTQYF
-,few,TRBV29-1,TRBJ2-1,TGCAGCGTTGGGGGATACAATGAGCAGTTCTTC,CSVGGYNEQFF
-,few,TRBV25-1,TRBJ2-5,TGTGCCAGCAGTGAGAAGGAAGGGGCCCAAGAGACCCAGTACTTC,CASSEKEGAQETQYF
TRBD2,few,TRBV20-1,TRBJ2-3,TGCAGTGCAAACCGGGAGGGCCGTCCAGATACGCAGTATTTT,CSANREGRPDTQYF
-,few,TRBV30,TRBJ1-1,TGTGCCTGCGGACAGCCCAACACTGAAGCTTTCTTT,CACGQPNTEAFF
-,few,TRBV5-1,TRBJ2-4,TGCGCCAGCAATGACCGAACGACGGGGCCCAAGATTCAGTACTTC,CASNDRTTGPKIQYF
-,-,TRBV10-3,TRBJ2-1,TGTGCCATCATGACGACCAATGAGCAGTTCTTC,CAIMTTNEQFF
-,few,TRBV2,TRBJ2-5,TGTGCCAGTTCTTCGGTATACGCGGCGACCCAGTACTTC,CASSSVYAATQYF
TRBD2,-,TRBV19,TRBJ2-3,TGTGCCAGTAGTCGACTAGCGGGTCGCACAGATACGCAGTATTTT,CASSRLAGRTDTQYF